A selection of T cell receptor beta chains follows, all from one sample in a study of blood T cell repertoires in COVID-19. Using immunoSEQ multiplex PCR, the repertoire was profiled, and TCRdb retains in-frame clones only, with some absent. The table has under 200,000 clones, roughly 85% seen once. Sequenced material: peripheral blood. The receptor source for this set is a woman in her 30s with acute or convalescent COVID-19. CDR3s include the opening cysteine and the closing phenylalanine or tryptophan. D genes are given only for firm matches. Clone sizes are given selectively: once, few, many, or a class where the clone is expanded.

j_gene,v_gene,abundance,d_gene,len,CDR3nt,CDR3aa
TRBJ1-5,TRBV19,.,.,15,TGTGCCAGTACGCCCTTGGAGAATAGCAATCAGCCCCAGCATTTT,CASTPLENSNQPQHF
TRBJ1-2,TRBV12-5,.,.,13,TGTGCTAGTGGTCTCAACATACGCTATGGCTACACCTTC,CASGLNIRYGYTF
TRBJ2-2,TRBV25-1,few,.,14,TGTGCCAGCAGTGAACTAGCGAAAACCGGGGAGCTGTTTTTT,CASSELAKTGELFF
TRBJ1-2,TRBV24-1,few,TRBD1,15,TGTGCCACCAGTGACAGGACAGGGGGCAGCTATGGCTACACCTTC,CATSDRTGGSYGYTF
TRBJ2-3,TRBV3-1/TRBV3-2,.,TRBD1,16,TGTGCCAGCAGCCGGATGGACAGGGGTAGCACAGATACGCAGTATTTT,CASSRMDRGSTDTQYF
TRBJ1-1,TRBV5-4,.,TRBD1,14,TGTGCCTGCCATCGCAGGGGGCTAGACACTGAAGCTTTCTTT,CACHRRGLDTEAFF
TRBJ2-1,TRBV27,.,TRBD2,14,TGTGCCAGCAGTGGACTAGCGCCTAATGGTGAGCAGTTCTTC,CASSGLAPNGEQFF
TRBJ2-7,TRBV30,.,.,14,TGTGCCTGGAGCTTATCAGCGCTTACCTACGAGCAGTACTTC,CAWSLSALTYEQYF
TRBJ2-7,TRBV27,once,TRBD1,15,TGTGCCAGCACACCGAATCACGGGACAGGGGTCGAGCAGTACTTC,CASTPNHGTGVEQYF
TRBJ2-7,TRBV5-4,.,.,15,TGTGCCAGCAGCTGGGGGGGGGCGCAGATTAGTCAGCAGTACTTC,CASSWGGAQISQQYF
TRBJ2-3,TRBV5-1,.,TRBD2,18,TGCGCCAGCAGCTTGGTAGGGGCAGCGGGAGGCTCGACAGATACGCAGTATTTT,CASSLVGAAGGSTDTQYF
TRBJ2-7,TRBV7-2,once,.,13,TGTGCCAGCAGCTCCCTAACCTCCTACGAGCAGTACTTC,CASSSLTSYEQYF
TRBJ2-1,TRBV7-2,.,TRBD1,15,TGTGCCAGCAGCTTAGCGAGTGGGACAGCATTAGCGCAGTTCTTC,CASSLASGTALAQFF
TRBJ2-1,TRBV4-3,.,TRBD2,16,TGCGCCAGCAGCCAAGTTGGTAGCGGGGGGGCCCATGAGCAGTTCTTC,CASSQVGSGGAHEQFF
TRBJ2-7,TRBV7-2,.,.,14,TGTGCCAGCAGCCCCGGGGGTACCTCCTACGAGCAGTACTTC,CASSPGGTSYEQYF
TRBJ2-7,TRBV20-1,.,.,10,TGCAGTGCTAGAGCTCAGGAGCAGTACTTC,CSARAQEQYF
TRBJ2-5,TRBV30,.,.,13,TGTGCCTGGAGTGTGCAGGTTCAAGAGACCCAGTACTTC,CAWSVQVQETQYF
TRBJ2-1,TRBV7-2,.,TRBD2,16,TGTGCCAGCTTTTTAGCGCAGATAGCGGGAGCCCATGAGCAGTTCTTC,CASFLAQIAGAHEQFF
TRBJ1-2,TRBV5-6,.,.,13,TGTGCCAGCAGCCTGGGGAGGGGTTATGGCTACACCTTC,CASSLGRGYGYTF
TRBJ2-2,TRBV11-2,.,TRBD2,13,TGTGCCAGCAGCGAGCGGGGTACCGGGGAGCTGTTTTTT,CASSERGTGELFF
TRBJ1-1,TRBV12-3/TRBV12-4,.,TRBD1,13,TGTGCCAGCAGGTGGACAGGGGACACTGAAGCTTTCTTT,CASRWTGDTEAFF
TRBJ2-1,TRBV19,.,TRBD1,14,TGTGCCAGTAGCCCGACAGGGAATCGGAATGAGCAGTTCTTC,CASSPTGNRNEQFF
TRBJ2-7,TRBV11-2,.,.,13,TGTGCCAGCAGCTTAAGGCGGACCTACGAGCAGTACTTC,CASSLRRTYEQYF
TRBJ1-2,TRBV6-2/TRBV6-3,.,.,13,TGTGCCAGCAGTTACGGAGGTAGCTATGGCTACACCTTC,CASSYGGSYGYTF
TRBJ1-4,TRBV20-1,.,.,11,TGCAGTGCCCGCCCGGATGAAAAACTGTTTTTT,CSARPDEKLFF
TRBJ2-1,TRBV3-1/TRBV3-2,.,TRBD2,14,TGTGCCAGCAGCCGGACTAGCGGGAGAAATGAGCAGTTCTTC,CASSRTSGRNEQFF
TRBJ2-5,TRBV5-6,.,TRBD1,15,TGTGCCAGCAGCTTGAGGGGCAGGGGGCAAGAGACCCAGTACTTC,CASSLRGRGQETQYF
TRBJ2-7,TRBV7-9,.,.,15,TGTGCCAGCAGCCCTGAAGGGAGACGGTCCTACGAGCAGTACTTC,CASSPEGRRSYEQYF
TRBJ2-1,TRBV19,.,TRBD1,15,TGTGCCAGTAGAACAGACAGGGAAGGGGATCGTGAGCAGTTCTTC,CASRTDREGDREQFF
TRBJ1-2,TRBV27,.,.,16,TGTGCCAGCAGTTTACTCCCTTCTCCCCAGGGTGTTGGCTACACCTTC,CASSLLPSPQGVGYTF
TRBJ1-5,TRBV19,.,.,15,TGTGCCAGTAGTATAGCCGCGGGGCCCAATCAGCCCCAGCATTTT,CASSIAAGPNQPQHF
TRBJ1-3,TRBV29-1,once,.,13,TGCAGCGCTTCGGGAAATCCTGGAAACACCATATATTTT,CSASGNPGNTIYF
TRBJ1-3,TRBV7-2,few,TRBD1,14,TGTGCCAGCAGCACAGGGGGCTCTGGAAACACCATATATTTT,CASSTGGSGNTIYF
TRBJ1-6,TRBV11-2,.,.,15,TGTGCCAGCAGCTTAGACAGGGCCTATAATTCACCCCTCCACTTT,CASSLDRAYNSPLHF
TRBJ2-7,TRBV2,.,TRBD2,15,TGTGCCAGCAGTGCGCGGGGGGCGAGTTCCTACGAGCAGTACTTC,CASSARGASSYEQYF
TRBJ1-2,TRBV6-6,.,.,13,TGTGCCAGCAGCGCCGGACAGAGATATGGCTACACCTTC,CASSAGQRYGYTF
TRBJ1-3,TRBV7-2,once,TRBD1,15,TGTGCCAGCAGCTTAGGACAGGGTCTAAGGAACACCATATATTTT,CASSLGQGLRNTIYF